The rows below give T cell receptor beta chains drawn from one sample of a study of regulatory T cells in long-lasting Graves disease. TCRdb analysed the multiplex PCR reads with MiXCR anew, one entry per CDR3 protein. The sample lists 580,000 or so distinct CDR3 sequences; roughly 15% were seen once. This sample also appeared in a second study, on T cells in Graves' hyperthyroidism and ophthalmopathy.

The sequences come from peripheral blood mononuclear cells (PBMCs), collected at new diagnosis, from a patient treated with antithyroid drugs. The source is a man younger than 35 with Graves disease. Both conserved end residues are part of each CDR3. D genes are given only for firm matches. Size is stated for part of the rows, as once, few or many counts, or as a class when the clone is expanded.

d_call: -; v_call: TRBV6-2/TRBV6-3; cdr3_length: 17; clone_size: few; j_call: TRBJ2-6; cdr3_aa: CASSYGLPFSGANVLTF; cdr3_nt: TGTGCCAGCAGTTATGGACTCCCATTCTCTGGGGCCAACGTCCTGACTTTC
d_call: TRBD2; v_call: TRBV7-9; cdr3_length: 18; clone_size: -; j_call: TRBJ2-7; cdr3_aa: CASRLALRTSGSGYEQYF; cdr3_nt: TGTGCCAGCCGCTTAGCGCTTAGGACTAGCGGGAGTGGCTACGAGCAGTACTTC
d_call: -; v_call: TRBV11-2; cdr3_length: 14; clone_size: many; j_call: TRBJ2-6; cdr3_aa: CAGSDHSGANVLTF; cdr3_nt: TGTGCCGGTTCGGACCACTCTGGGGCCAACGTCCTGACTTTC
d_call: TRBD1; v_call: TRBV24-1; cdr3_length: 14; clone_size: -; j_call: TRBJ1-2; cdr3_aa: CATSDSGTEDGYTF; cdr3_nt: TGTGCCACCAGTGATTCCGGGACAGAGGATGGCTACACCTTC
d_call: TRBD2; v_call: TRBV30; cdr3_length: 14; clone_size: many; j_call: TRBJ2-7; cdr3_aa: CAWSSGGMSDEQYF; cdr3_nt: TGTGCCTGGAGTTCCGGGGGGATGAGCGACGAGCAGTACTTC
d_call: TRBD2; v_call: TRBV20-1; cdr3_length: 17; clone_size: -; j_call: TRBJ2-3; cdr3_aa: CSAMRGTSGSASDTQYF; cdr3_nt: TGCAGTGCTATGCGTGGGACTAGCGGGAGCGCGTCAGATACGCAGTATTTT
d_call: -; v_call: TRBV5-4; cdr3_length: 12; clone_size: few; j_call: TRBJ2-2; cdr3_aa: CASNGNTGELFF; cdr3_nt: TGTGCCAGCAACGGGAACACCGGGGAGCTGTTTTTT
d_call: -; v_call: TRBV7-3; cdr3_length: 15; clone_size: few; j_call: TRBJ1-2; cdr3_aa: CASSPNRDANYGYTF; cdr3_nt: TGTGCCAGCAGCCCTAACCGGGACGCTAACTATGGCTACACCTTC
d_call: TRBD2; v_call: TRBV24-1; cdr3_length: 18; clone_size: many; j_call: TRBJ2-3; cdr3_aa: CATSDASGTSGLTDTQYF; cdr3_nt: TGTGCCACCAGTGATGCATCCGGGACTAGCGGCCTCACAGATACGCAGTATTTT
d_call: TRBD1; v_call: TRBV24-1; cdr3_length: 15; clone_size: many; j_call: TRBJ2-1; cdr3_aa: CATSEGGQGDNEQFF; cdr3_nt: TGTGCCACCAGTGAAGGGGGACAGGGGGACAATGAGCAGTTCTTC
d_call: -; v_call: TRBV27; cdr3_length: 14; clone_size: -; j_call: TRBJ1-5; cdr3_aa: CASSFSKGGQPQHF; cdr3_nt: TGTGCCAGCAGTTTTTCAAAGGGTGGTCAGCCCCAGCATTTT
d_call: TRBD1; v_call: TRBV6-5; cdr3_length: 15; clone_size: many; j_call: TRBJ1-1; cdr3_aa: CASSNYRQGVPEAFF; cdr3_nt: TGTGCCAGCAGTAACTATCGGCAGGGGGTGCCTGAAGCTTTCTTT
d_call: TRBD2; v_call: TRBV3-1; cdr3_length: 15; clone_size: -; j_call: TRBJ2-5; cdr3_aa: CASSSTSAGLETQYF; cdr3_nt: TGTGCCAGCTCCTCTACCTCAGCGGGATTAGAGACCCAGTACTTC
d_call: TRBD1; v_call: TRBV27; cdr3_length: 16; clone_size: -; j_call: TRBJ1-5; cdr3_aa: CASSLFFSGGDQPQHF; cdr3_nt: TGTGCCAGCAGTTTATTTTTTTCAGGGGGGGATCAGCCCCAGCATTTT
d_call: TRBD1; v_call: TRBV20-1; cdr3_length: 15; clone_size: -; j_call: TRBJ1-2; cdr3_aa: CSASGEGAPNYGYTF; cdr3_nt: TGCAGTGCTAGTGGCGAGGGGGCTCCTAACTATGGCTACACCTTC
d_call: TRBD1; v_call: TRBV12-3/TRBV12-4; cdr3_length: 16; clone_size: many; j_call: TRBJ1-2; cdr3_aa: CASSTLMTGAGYGYTF; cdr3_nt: TGTGCCAGCAGTACCCTTATGACAGGGGCTGGGTATGGCTACACCTTC
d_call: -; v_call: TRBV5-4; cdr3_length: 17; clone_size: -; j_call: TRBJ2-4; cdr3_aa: CASSLSLGDLAKNIQYF; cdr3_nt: TGTGCCAGCAGCTTGAGTCTGGGGGACTTGGCCAAAAACATTCAGTACTTC
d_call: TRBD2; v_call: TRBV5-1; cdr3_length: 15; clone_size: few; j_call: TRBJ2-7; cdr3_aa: CASSVGGNNDYEQYF; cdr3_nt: TGCGCCTCATCAGTGGGGGGGAACAACGACTACGAGCAGTACTTC
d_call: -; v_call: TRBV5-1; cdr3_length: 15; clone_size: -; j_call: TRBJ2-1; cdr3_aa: CASSLDDPSYNEQFF; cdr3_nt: TGCGCCAGCAGCTTGGATGACCCCTCCTACAATGAGCAGTTCTTC
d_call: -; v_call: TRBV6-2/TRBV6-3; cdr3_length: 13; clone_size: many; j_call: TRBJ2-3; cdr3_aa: CASSWGHTDTQYF; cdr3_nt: TGTGCCAGCAGTTGGGGACACACAGATACGCAGTATTTT
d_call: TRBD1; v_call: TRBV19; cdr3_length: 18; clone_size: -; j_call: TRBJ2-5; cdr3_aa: CASSINPRQRQGQETQYF; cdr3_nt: TGTGCCAGTAGTATAAATCCCCGTCAAAGACAGGGGCAAGAGACCCAGTACTTC
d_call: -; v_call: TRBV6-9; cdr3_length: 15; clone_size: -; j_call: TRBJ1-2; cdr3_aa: CASSYDFQSWYGYTF; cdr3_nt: TGTGCCAGCAGTTACGACTTTCAGTCATGGTATGGCTACACCTTC
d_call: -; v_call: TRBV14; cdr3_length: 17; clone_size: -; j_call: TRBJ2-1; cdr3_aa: CASSQESRGRAYNEQFF; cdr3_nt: TGTGCCAGCAGCCAAGAATCTCGCGGGCGCGCCTACAATGAGCAGTTCTTC
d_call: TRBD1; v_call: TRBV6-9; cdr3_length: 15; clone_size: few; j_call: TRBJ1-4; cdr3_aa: CASSAPGTGSEKLFF; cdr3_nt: TGCGCCAGCAGCGCACCCGGGACAGGGAGCGAAAAACTGTTTTTT
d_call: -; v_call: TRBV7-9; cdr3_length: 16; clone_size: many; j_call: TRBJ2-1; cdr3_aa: CASSSRGPSDSNEQFF; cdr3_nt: TGTGCCAGCAGCTCACGAGGGCCTAGCGACTCCAATGAGCAGTTCTTC
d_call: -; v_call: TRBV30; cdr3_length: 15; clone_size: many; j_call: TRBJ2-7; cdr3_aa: CAWSGGTYYASEQYF; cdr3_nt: TGTGCCTGGAGTGGCGGGACATACTACGCGAGCGAGCAGTACTTC
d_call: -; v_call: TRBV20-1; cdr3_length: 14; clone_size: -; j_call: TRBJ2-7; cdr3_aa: CSAKGLAKAYEQYF; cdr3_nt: TGCAGTGCTAAAGGCCTAGCGAAAGCCTACGAGCAGTACTTC
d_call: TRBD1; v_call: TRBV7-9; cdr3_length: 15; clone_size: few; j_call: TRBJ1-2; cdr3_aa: CASSPQTGGDYGYTF; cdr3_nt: TGTGCCAGCAGTCCCCAGACAGGGGGAGACTATGGCTACACCTTC
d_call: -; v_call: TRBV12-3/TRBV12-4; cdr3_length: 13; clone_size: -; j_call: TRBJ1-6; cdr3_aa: CASSLNWDSPLHF; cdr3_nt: TGTGCCAGCAGTTTAAATTGGGATTCACCCCTCCACTTT